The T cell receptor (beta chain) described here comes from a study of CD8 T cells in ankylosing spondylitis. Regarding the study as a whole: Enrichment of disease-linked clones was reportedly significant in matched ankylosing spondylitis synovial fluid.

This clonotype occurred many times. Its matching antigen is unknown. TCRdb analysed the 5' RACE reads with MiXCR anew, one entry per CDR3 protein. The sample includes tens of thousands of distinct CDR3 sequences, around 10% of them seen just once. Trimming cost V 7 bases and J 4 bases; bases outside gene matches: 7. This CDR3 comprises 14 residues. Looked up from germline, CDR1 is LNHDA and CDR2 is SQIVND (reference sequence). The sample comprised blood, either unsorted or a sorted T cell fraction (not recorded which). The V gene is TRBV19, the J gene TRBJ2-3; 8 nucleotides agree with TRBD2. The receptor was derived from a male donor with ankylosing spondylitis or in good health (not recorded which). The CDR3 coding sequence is TGTGCCAGTAAACCGGGACTAGGCGCAGATACGCAGTATTTT. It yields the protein CASKPGLGADTQYF.